The 16 T cell receptor beta chains below were found in one sample sequenced in a study of PD-L1 blockade in urothelial cancer. The sample's time point: peripheral blood 6 weeks after treatment start. The protocol was immunoSEQ multiplex PCR, while the TCRdb copy is restricted to in-frame clones and leaves out a portion. In the table there are around 100,000 clones, approximately 90% of which are singletons. The specimen comprised PBMCs, sampled around atezolizumab (anti-PD-L1) treatment. Receptors originate from a man in his sixties with urothelial cancer.

This chain connects TRBV7-2 to TRBJ2-5; the D is unclear. From germline, CDR1 is SGHTA and CDR2 FQGNSA. CDR3 length: 13 amino acids. Trimming cost V 5 bases and J 5 bases, with 12 bases left between them. The CDR3 here is CASSPQTPETQYF. CDR3 bases: TGTGCCAGCAGCCCGCAAACTCCCGAGACCCAGTACTTC.

This clone was detected once. The chain joins TRBV5-4 to TRBJ2-6; unclear D gene. Germline V lookup: CDR1 SGHNT, CDR2 YYREEE (reference sequence). Trimming shortened V by 10 bases and J by 0 bases, and 11 bases separated the two germline ends. This CDR3 region has 14 residues. Here the CDR3 DNA reads TGTGCCGGAGTAATGAACTCTGGGGCCAACGTCCTGACTTTC. Translating it yields CAGVMNSGANVLTF. Full variable domain (outside the CDR3, taken from reference TRBV5-4 and TRBJ2-6): ETGVTQSPTHLIKTRGQQVTLRCSSQSGHNTVSWYQQALGQGPQFIFQYYREEENGRGNFPPRFSGLQFPNYSSELNVNALELDDSALYLCAGVMNSGANVLTFGAGSRLTVL.

The rearrangement joins TRBV5-1 to TRBJ1-1, with D unclear. V was clipped by 0 bases and J by 1 base, with 7 bases between them. This CDR3 comprises 14 residues. Germline CDR1 SGHRS, CDR2 YFSETQ. The CDR3 sequence is CASSLGAGNTEAFF. DNA of the CDR3: TGCGCCAGCAGCTTGGGGGCAGGGAACACTGAAGCTTTCTTT.

CDR3 nucleotides: TGTGCCAGCAGTGAAGGGAGGACAGCGAGTAGCAATCAGCCCCAGCATTTT. As protein: CASSEGRTASSNQPQHF. The V call is TRBV2, the J call TRBJ1-5; TRBD1 might be the D (6 bases). Trimming took off 1 base at V and 0 bases at J, with 13 bases between the two ends. CDR1 SNHLY and CDR2 FYNNEI come from the germline V gene. The CDR3 spans 17 residues.

CDR3 DNA sequence: TGCGCCAGCATCTCCGGGACAGGAGACAATGAGCAGTTCTTC. It specifies CASISGTGDNEQFF. The gene calls are TRBV5-1 and TRBJ2-1; 8 nucleotides match TRBD1. The CDR3 has 14 amino acids. V gave up 6 bases and J gave up 5 bases; unmatched junction bases: 7. Per germline, CDR1 SGHRS and CDR2 YFSETQ.

This clone was seen once. The chain has TRBV4-1 and TRBJ2-1, with D tentatively TRBD2 (5 bases). V was pared by 0 bases and J by 9 bases, with 15 bases between. Germline-derived CDR1 and CDR2 are MGHRA and YSYEKL. This CDR3 region has 15 residues. CDR3 nucleotide sequence: TGCGCCAGCAGCCAAGATAACACGGGATCGTTTGAGCAGTTCTTC. Its protein product is CASSQDNTGSFEQFF.

The V call is TRBV25-1, the J call TRBJ1-4, with a tentative D call TRBD1 (5 bases). The V end lost 1 base, the J end lost 5 bases, and 11 bases lay between the germline ends. CDR1 and CDR2 (germline): MGHDK, SYGVNS. CDR3 length: 15 amino acids. CDR3 nucleotide sequence: TGTGCCAGCAGTGAATCCGGGCAGGGAAATGAAAAACTGTTTTTT. Encoded protein: CASSESGQGNEKLFF.

The rearrangement links TRBV4-2 to TRBJ1-3; TRBD1 aligns across 7 bases. The ends lost 0 bases at V and 4 bases at J; junction bases unmatched: 9. CDR1 and CDR2 from the germline V gene are LGHNA and YNFKEQ. The CDR3 extends over 17 amino acids. CDR3 sequence (DNA): TGTGCCAGCAGCCAAGAATGGGAGACAGGGTACGGAAACACCATATATTTT. This gives the protein CASSQEWETGYGNTIYF.

There are a few counts of this clone. This chain connects TRBV19 to TRBJ2-7; TRBD1 is a possible D gene (6 bases). Germline values: CDR1 LNHDA, CDR2 SQIVND (reference sequence). CDR3 length: 16 amino acids. Trimming shortened V by 1 base and J by 2 bases, and 15 bases separated the two germline ends. The CDR3 loop is CASSIGGGEGAYEQYF. DNA of the CDR3: TGTGCCAGTAGTATAGGAGGGGGTGAAGGAGCCTACGAGCAGTACTTC.

This chain joins TRBV19 and TRBJ2-5; 7 bases are a match to TRBD2. Trimming cost V 4 bases and J 1 base; bases outside gene matches: 6. CDR3 length: 15 amino acids. The germline V gene has CDR1 LNHDA and CDR2 SQIVND (reference sequence). CDR3: CASSTKRGPQETQYF. As DNA, the CDR3 is TGTGCCAGTAGTACAAAGCGGGGTCCCCAAGAGACCCAGTACTTC. Full variable domain (remainder filled in from reference TRBV19 and TRBJ2-5): DGGITQSPKYLFRKEGQNVTLSCEQNLNHDAMYWYRQDPGQGLRLIYYSQIVNDFQKGDIAEGYSVSREKKESFPLTVTSAQKNPTAFYLCASSTKRGPQETQYFGPGTRLLVL.

This chain joins TRBV19 and TRBJ2-1, with D perhaps matching TRBD1 (5 bases). The CDR3 has 15 residues. Per the germline V gene, CDR1 is LNHDA and CDR2 is SQIVND (reference sequence). Trimming shortened V by 4 bases and J by 0 bases, and 10 bases separated the two germline ends. CDR3 coding DNA: TGTGCCAGTAGTACAAGTACAGGCTCCTACAATGAGCAGTTCTTC. This sequence encodes CASSTSTGSYNEQFF.

This clone has only one observation. The V and J genes are TRBV7-2 and TRBJ1-5; D remains ambiguous. The CDR3 runs to 15 residues. Germline V CDR1 and CDR2: SGHTA, FQGNSA. The germline V and J ends were trimmed by 0 bases and 6 bases, with 12 bases remaining between them. CDR3 nucleotide sequence: TGTGCCAGCAGCTTAGCGGCGGGGAATGGTCAGCCCCAGCATTTT. Its protein product is CASSLAAGNGQPQHF.

This clone was seen just once. The chain carries TRBV4-2 and TRBJ2-3; 9 bases line up with TRBD2. Unmatched junction bases numbered 5, after V lost 0 bases and J lost 1 base. The length of the CDR3 is 17 residues. The germline V gene has CDR1 LGHNA and CDR2 YNFKEQ. CDR3 DNA: TGTGCCAGCAGCCAAGATTCCGCTAGCGGGGGCACAGATACGCAGTATTTT. This translates into CASSQDSASGGTDTQYF.

This clone was seen once. This chain joins TRBV18 and TRBJ1-1, with TRBD1 as a possible D gene (6 bases). V was shortened by 3 bases and J by 5 bases, with 19 bases between the two germline ends. The CDR3 consists of 16 residues. Germline V gene data show CDR1 as KGHSH and CDR2 as LQKENI. This CDR3 reads CASSPKTGSRGTEAFF. In nucleotides, the CDR3 is TGTGCCAGCTCACCGAAGACGGGTAGCAGGGGTACTGAAGCTTTCTTT. The full variable domain, its missing parts supplied by reference TRBV18 and TRBJ1-1, is NAGVMQNPRHLVRRRGQEARLRCSPMKGHSHVYWYRQLPEEGLKFMVYLQKENIIDESGMPKERFSAEFPKEGPSILRIQQVVRGDSAAYFCASSPKTGSRGTEAFFGQGTRLTVV.

The chain couples TRBV28 to TRBJ1-2; tentatively, D is TRBD1 (5 bases). The germline CDR1 and CDR2 sequences are MDHEN and SYDVKM. Deletions cut 7 bases from V and 4 bases from J, with 16 bases between. This CDR3 spans 14 amino acids. For the CDR3, the DNA is TGTGCCAGCAATAACGGGGGGAAACCCTATGGCTACACCTTC. It is translated as CASNNGGKPYGYTF.

The chain couples TRBV5-1 to TRBJ2-1; 9 nucleotides line up with TRBD1. The CDR3 length is 17 residues. Trimming took 4 bases from V and 0 from J; bases not matched to a gene: 8. The germline gives CDR1 SGHRS, CDR2 YFSETQ. In DNA form, the CDR3 reads TGCGCCAGCAGCCAGGGACAGGGTCCCAGCTCCTACAATGAGCAGTTCTTC. Its translation is CASSQGQGPSSYNEQFF.